Presented here are 19 T cell receptor beta chains from one specimen sequenced in a study of cytomegalovirus exposure and HLA in healthy donors. Amplification used 60 Vbeta primers and 13 Jbeta primers. Repertoires were generated with immunoSEQ multiplex PCR, while TCRdb's copy carries only in-frame clones and drops some. Its clone listing holds tens of thousands of clones. Material: PBMCs. The receptors here all came from a female donor in good health and CMV-seropositive.

J is TRBJ1-4 and V is TRBV9; D perhaps matches TRBD1 (5 bases). The CDR3 spans 16 residues. Trimming shortened V by 0 bases and J by 4 bases, and 13 bases separated the two germline ends. CDR1 is SGDLS and CDR2 is YYNGEE in the germline V gene. The CDR3 nucleotides are TGTGCCAGCAGCGTAGCCCTTCGGGGGGGTAATGAAAAACTGTTTTTT. Amino acids: CASSVALRGGNEKLFF.

V gene TRBV5-8 combines with J gene TRBJ2-3; TRBD2 agrees at 8 bases. V shed 5 bases and J 8 bases; nucleotides not matched to a gene: 7. Germline lookup yields CDR1 SGHTS and CDR2 YDEGEE. The CDR3 covers 13 residues. This chain's CDR3 is CASRRTSSGTQYF. In DNA form, the CDR3 reads TGTGCCAGCAGACGGACTAGCTCGGGTACGCAGTATTTT.

V and J are TRBV4-1 and TRBJ2-1; 7 bases agree with TRBD2. Losses at the gene ends were 4 bases for V and 7 bases for J; bases not matched to a gene: 7. Germline V gives CDR1 MGHRA, CDR2 YSYEKL. The CDR3 sequence is 14 residues long. CDR3 sequence reads: CASSLMRESNEQFF. The CDR3 coding sequence is TGCGCCAGCAGCCTGATGCGGGAGAGTAATGAGCAGTTCTTC.

The chain employs TRBV28 and TRBJ1-1; 9 bases are shared with TRBD1. The length of the CDR3 is 16 residues. V trimming: 6 bases; J trimming: 5 bases; junction bases outside the gene matches: 13. Germline-derived CDR1 and CDR2 are MDHEN and SYDVKM. The CDR3, as DNA: TGTGCCAGCAGCCCTCCCCGGGGGACAGGGAAGACTGAAGCTTTCTTT. It translates to CASSPPRGTGKTEAFF.

The chain is built from TRBV5-1 and TRBJ2-3; 13 bases line up with TRBD2. The germline V gene has CDR1 SGHRS and CDR2 YFSETQ. J lost 5 bases, V lost 4 bases, and 7 bases had no gene match. The CDR3 extends over 16 amino acids. The CDR3 DNA follows: TGCGCCAGCAGCGCTGGACTAGCGGGGGAGAAAGATACGCAGTATTTT. Translation gives CASSAGLAGEKDTQYF.

The rearrangement uses TRBV18 and TRBJ2-7; D uncertain. CDR1 is KGHSH and CDR2 is LQKENI in the germline V gene. The CDR3 length is 11 residues. Deletions cut 3 bases from V and 4 bases from J, with 4 bases between. The CDR3 region is CASSPEYEQYF. The DNA of the CDR3 is TGTGCCAGCTCACCCGAGTACGAGCAGTACTTC.

The chain recombines TRBV2 with TRBJ1-2, with 7 bases fitting TRBD1. The CDR3 totals 15 residues. With 5 bases clipped from V and 4 bases from J, the junction kept 10 bases outside the gene matches. CDR1 and CDR2 (germline): SNHLY, FYNNEI. The CDR3 DNA reads as TGTGCCAGCAGTTGGGGGGACAGAGACCTCTATGGCTACACCTTC. The encoded protein is CASSWGDRDLYGYTF.

This chain joins TRBV6-6 and TRBJ2-7; 8 positions match TRBD2. Trimming removed 6 bases from V and 6 bases from J; junction bases left unmatched: 10. The germline CDR1 and CDR2 sequences are MNHNY and SVGAGI (reference sequence). CDR3 length equals 14 residues. CDR3 loop: CASRFPGLDGEQYF. The CDR3 nucleotides read TGTGCCAGCAGATTTCCGGGACTAGACGGCGAGCAGTACTTC.

The CDR3 nucleotides read TGCGCCAGCAGCTTGGGACCAGGGTGGAATCAGCCCCAGCATTTT. Translation: CASSLGPGWNQPQHF. This chain links TRBV5-1 with TRBJ1-5, with D tentatively TRBD1 (5 bases). The CDR3 totals 15 residues. Germline-derived CDR1 and CDR2 are SGHRS and YFSETQ. Trimming removed 0 bases at V and 4 bases at J, with 11 bases between.

J is TRBJ2-7 and V is TRBV29-1; D may be TRBD1 (5 bases). The CDR3 totals 11 residues. Germline values: CDR1 SQVTM, CDR2 ANQGSEA. V was cut by 5 bases and J by 6 bases, with 11 bases left in between. CDR3 coding DNA: TGCAGCGTTCAAGGGGCAGGCGAGCAGTACTTC. It yields the protein CSVQGAGEQYF.

The V gene is TRBV6-6, the J gene TRBJ2-3, with TRBD2 identical over 8 bases. From germline, CDR1 is MNHNY and CDR2 SVGAGI (reference sequence). The CDR3 runs 15 residues. Losses at the gene ends were 5 bases for V and 1 base for J; bases not matched to a gene: 5. Written as DNA, the CDR3 is TGTGCCAGCAGTCCACAACTAGCGGGCACAGATACGCAGTATTTT. Translating gives CASSPQLAGTDTQYF.

The genes are TRBV5-4 and TRBJ1-1; 7 nucleotides match TRBD1. Trimming at V came to 3 bases and at J to 0 bases, leaving 5 bases not matched to a gene. Germline lookup yields CDR1 SGHNT and CDR2 YYREEE (reference sequence). The CDR3 extends over 15 amino acids. CDR3: CASSSGQRLNTEAFF. The CDR3 nucleotides read TGTGCCAGCAGCTCGGGACAGCGCTTGAACACTGAAGCTTTCTTT. The complete variable domain, with remaining parts taken from reference TRBV5-4 and TRBJ1-1, reads ETGVTQSPTHLIKTRGQQVTLRCSSQSGHNTVSWYQQALGQGPQFIFQYYREEENGRGNFPPRFSGLQFPNYSSELNVNALELDDSALYLCASSSGQRLNTEAFFGQGTRLTVV.

The chain joins TRBV6-4 to TRBJ2-1; 9 positions agree with TRBD2. Germline trimming cut 2 bases from V and 4 bases from J; bases unmatched to any gene: 6. The germline V gene has CDR1 MRHNA and CDR2 SNTAGT. CDR3 length: 16 residues. Written as DNA, the CDR3 is TGTGCCAGCAGTGACGAGGCTAGCGGGATATACAATGAGCAGTTCTTC. Translation gives CASSDEASGIYNEQFF.

The chain uses TRBV29-1 and TRBJ1-5, with D maybe TRBD1 (5 bases). Per germline, CDR1 SQVTM and CDR2 ANQGSEA. This CDR3 is 12 amino acids long. V gave up 6 bases and J gave up 2 bases, with 8 bases separating them. The CDR3 bases are TGCAGCGTGCGGGACGGCAATCAGCCCCAGCATTTT. Its translation: CSVRDGNQPQHF.

V and J are TRBV6-5 and TRBJ2-3, with a tentative D call TRBD2 (5 bases). The germline CDR1 and CDR2 sequences are MNHEY and SVGAGI. V was pared by 8 bases and J by 3 bases, with 12 bases between. This CDR3 is built from 13 residues. This CDR3 reads CASGPGSTDTQYF. In nucleotides, the CDR3 is TGTGCCAGCGGACCGGGATCAACAGATACGCAGTATTTT.

The chain links TRBV18 to TRBJ2-7, with D hard to call. Germline V gene data show CDR1 as KGHSH and CDR2 as LQKENI. V lost 5 bases to trimming and J lost 3 bases, with 11 bases between them. The CDR3 spans 13 residues. In DNA form, the CDR3 reads TGTGCCAGCTCAGAGGCTTTAGGCTACGAGCAGTACTTC. Protein sequence: CASSEALGYEQYF.

The chain couples TRBV4-1 to TRBJ2-3, with 13 nucleotides matching TRBD2. J lost 5 bases, V lost 2 bases, and 1 base had no gene match. The CDR3 is 15 amino acids. The germline V gene encodes CDR1 MGHRA and CDR2 YSYEKL. The CDR3 DNA is TGCGCCAGCAGCCAACGACTAGCGGGGGGAGATACGCAGTATTTT. Translation: CASSQRLAGGDTQYF.

The rearrangement uses TRBV6-1 and TRBJ2-5, with 9 positions matching TRBD1. Germline V CDR1 and CDR2: MNHNS, SASEGT. V shed 5 bases and J 2 bases; nucleotides not matched to a gene: 6. The CDR3 length is 15 residues. This CDR3 reads CASSNNRGPQETQYF. CDR3 bases: TGTGCCAGCAGTAATAACAGGGGGCCTCAAGAGACCCAGTACTTC.

V and J are TRBV4-3 and TRBJ2-2; D may be TRBD2 (7 bases). Trimming shortened V by 1 base and J by 7 bases, and 13 bases separated the two germline ends. Looked up from germline, CDR1 is LGHNA and CDR2 is YSLEER. This CDR3 region has 15 residues. The CDR3, as DNA: TGCGCCAGCAGCCAAGGGGGGGGGCACGGCGGGGAGCTGTTTTTT. It specifies CASSQGGGHGGELFF.